This TCR beta chain is from a study of T cell responses to AZD1222 COVID-19 vaccine. Clones were read by immunoSEQ multiplex PCR, and TCRdb kept only the in-frame ones, dropping some. The table shows about 69,000 clones, with less than 90% occurring only once. V was clipped by 3 bases and J by 8 bases, with 4 bases between them. There are 11 residues in the CDR3. The study's findings and limits: White British people made up most donors, females outnumbered males, and clonal diversity was possibly underestimated.

Turning to this clone: What it recognizes is unknown.

The sequence was collected from an adult who received the AZD1222 COVID-19 vaccine. J is TRBJ2-2 and V is TRBV12-3 or TRBV12-4; D not resolved. The input for sequencing was peripheral blood, taken 28 days after the second AZD1222 dose. CDR3: CASSFRGELFF. DNA of the CDR3: TGTGCCAGCAGTTTCCGGGGGGAGCTGTTTTTT.